The 11 T cell receptor beta chains reported below all come from one sample, sequenced in a study of shared clonotypes between healthy human individuals. TCRdb keeps only in-frame clones here, not all; method: immunoSEQ multiplex PCR. In the table there are fewer than 850,000 clones, about two thirds of which are singletons. Sequencing input: memory CD4+ T cells sorted from blood. This sample's subset: CD45RA-negative fraction. The receptor source for this set is a woman in her 30s in good health.

With respect to this clone: The sample carries other DNA sequences with the same CDR3. The genes are TRBV28 and TRBJ1-1; 8 bases match TRBD1. The V gene end was trimmed by 5 bases and the J gene end by 4 bases; junction bases not matched to a gene: 3. Per germline, CDR1 MDHEN and CDR2 SYDVKM. The CDR3 contains 13 residues. The CDR3 bases are TGTGCCAGCAGTACAGGACAGGGCACTGAAGCTTTCTTT. It encodes CASSTGQGTEAFF.

This clone was observed a few times. The chain recombines TRBV6-5 with TRBJ2-7, with D uncertain. The CDR3 totals 14 residues. Looked up from germline, CDR1 is MNHEY and CDR2 is SVGAGI. V lost 0 bases, J lost 6 bases, and 12 bases lay in between. The DNA of the CDR3 is TGTGCCAGCAGTTACTCGAGGTCTGGTACCGAGCAGTACTTC. Protein product: CASSYSRSGTEQYF.

V usage is TRBV27 and J usage is TRBJ1-2; 7 nucleotides agree with TRBD1. The CDR3 has 15 residues. CDR1 is MNHEY, CDR2 SMNVEV, per germline (reference sequence). The V and J ends lost 5 bases and 7 bases, in that order; junction bases with no gene match: 13. CDR3 sequence: CASSRDSLVLSGYTF. As DNA, the CDR3 is TGTGCCAGCAGTCGGGACAGCCTCGTTCTAAGTGGCTACACCTTC.

This chain connects TRBV2 to TRBJ2-3; D not resolved. V lost 5 bases, J lost 7 bases, and 7 bases lay in between. In germline, CDR1 is SNHLY, CDR2 FYNNEI. This CDR3 comprises 11 residues. The CDR3 DNA reads TGTGCCAGCAGTAACAGTAATACGCAGTATTTT. Amino acids: CASSNSNTQYF.

This clone came up once. Additional DNA sequences in this sample encode the identical CDR3. The rearrangement links TRBV7-9 to TRBJ2-5, with 11 bases lining up with TRBD1. V dropped 5 bases and J dropped 3; count of bases not matched to a gene: 5. There are 15 residues in the CDR3. Germline-derived CDR1 and CDR2 are SEHNR and FQNEAQ (reference sequence). Written as DNA, the CDR3 is TGTGCCAGCAGCCGGACAGGGGGCAGGGAAGAGACCCAGTACTTC. Its protein product is CASSRTGGREETQYF.

CDR3 nucleotide sequence: TGCGCCAGCAGCCCCGACGACATCCGTCGAGAGCAGTACTTC. Protein sequence: CASSPDDIRREQYF. V and J are TRBV5-1 and TRBJ2-7; D not resolved. V was trimmed by 4 bases and J by 7 bases, leaving 18 bases between them. The germline V gene encodes CDR1 SGHRS and CDR2 YFSETQ. CDR3 length equals 14 residues.

Turning to this clone: Sequence at one end of the junction differs from germline and may be a read error. The V and J genes are TRBV7-9 and TRBJ2-7; D is uncertain. This CDR3 has 14 residues. Germline CDR1 and CDR2: SEHNR and FQNEAQ (reference sequence). CDR3 protein: CASSSQSISHEQYF. In DNA, the CDR3 is TGTGCCAGCAGCTCCCAGAGCATCTCCCACGAGCAGTACTTC.

The genes are TRBV27 and TRBJ2-7, with TRBD1 as a possible D gene (5 bases). Per germline, CDR1 MNHEY and CDR2 SMNVEV (reference sequence). The length of the CDR3 is 15 residues. Trimming removed 0 bases at V and 2 bases at J, with 11 bases between. The CDR3 protein is CASSLSLPGTYEQYF. The CDR3 region has the DNA TGTGCCAGCAGTTTATCTCTGCCAGGGACCTACGAGCAGTACTTC.

The chain links TRBV2 to TRBJ2-5; TRBD2 agrees at 13 bases. The CDR3 loop spans 18 amino acids. CDR1 and CDR2 (germline): SNHLY, FYNNEI. Germline trimming cut 7 bases from V and 5 bases from J; bases unmatched to any gene: 16. The CDR3 region has the DNA TGTGCCAGCACCGAAGGGACTAGCGGGGACTTATTGGAGGAGACCCAGTACTTC. Its protein product is CASTEGTSGDLLEETQYF.

The rearrangement uses TRBV28 and TRBJ1-5; possibly TRBD1 for D (6 bases). V dropped 3 bases and J dropped 7 bases, with 16 bases sitting between them. The CDR3 is 15 residues long. Germline-derived CDR1 and CDR2 are MDHEN and SYDVKM. The CDR3 DNA sequence: TGTGCCAGCAGTTTGATACAGGGATCGGGACAGCCCCAGCATTTT. This codes for CASSLIQGSGQPQHF.

The chain recombines TRBV5-1 with TRBJ2-7, with D maybe TRBD1 (6 bases). This CDR3 contains 14 residues. The V end was cut by 4 bases, the J end by 0 bases, with 11 bases between. Looked up from germline, CDR1 is SGHRS and CDR2 is YFSETQ. The chain's CDR3 is CASSPGQPSYEQYF. In DNA, the CDR3 is TGCGCCAGCAGCCCCGGACAGCCCTCCTACGAGCAGTACTTC.